The clone carrying this T cell receptor (beta chain) was counted a few times. The data were obtained in a study of T cells after yellow fever vaccination. Via MiXCR, TCRdb re-called the 5' RACE reads, giving one row per CDR3 protein. This sample has under 600,000 distinct CDR3 sequences; approximately 13% occur once, and the top ten carry about an eighth. V lost 9 bases and J 4 bases, leaving 16 bases between the germline ends. The CDR3 has 13 residues. Germline-derived CDR1 and CDR2 are MDHEN and SYDVKM. V usage is TRBV28 and J usage is TRBJ2-7, with D hard to call. This clonotype was sampled from a man aged 25-45 years who received the YFV17D yellow fever vaccine. Material: PBMCs, obtained on the day of the yellow fever booster vaccination. The CDR3 sequence is CASTGGPLYEQYF. The CDR3, as DNA: TGTGCCAGTACTGGCGGACCTTTATACGAGCAGTACTTC.